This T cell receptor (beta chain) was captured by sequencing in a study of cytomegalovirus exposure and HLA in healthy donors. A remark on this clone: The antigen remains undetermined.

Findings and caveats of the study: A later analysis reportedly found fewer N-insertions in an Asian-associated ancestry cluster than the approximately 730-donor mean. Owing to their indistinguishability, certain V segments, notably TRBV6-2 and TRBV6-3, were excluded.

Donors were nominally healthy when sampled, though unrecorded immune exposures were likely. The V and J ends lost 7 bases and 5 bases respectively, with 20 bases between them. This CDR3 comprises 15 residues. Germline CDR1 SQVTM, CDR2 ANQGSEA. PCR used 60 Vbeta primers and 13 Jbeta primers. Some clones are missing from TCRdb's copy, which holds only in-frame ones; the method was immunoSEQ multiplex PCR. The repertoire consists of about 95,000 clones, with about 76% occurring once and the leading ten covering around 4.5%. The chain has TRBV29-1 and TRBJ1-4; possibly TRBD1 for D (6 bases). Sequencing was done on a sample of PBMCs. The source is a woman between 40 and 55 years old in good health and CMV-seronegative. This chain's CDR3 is CSALPTQGRNEKLFF. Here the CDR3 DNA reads TGCAGCGCCCTTCCGACACAGGGCCGAAATGAAAAACTGTTTTTT. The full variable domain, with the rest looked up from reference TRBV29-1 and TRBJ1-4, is SAVISQKPSRDICQRGTSLTIQCQVDSQVTMMFWYRQQPGQSLTLIATANQGSEATYESGFVIDKFPISRPNLTFSTLTVSNMSPEDSSIYLCSALPTQGRNEKLFFGSGTQLSVL.